The entry that follows covers one T cell receptor (beta chain) sequence. Assay: immunoSEQ multiplex PCR; the TCRdb copy retains only in-frame clones and omits some. The table shows some 100,000 clones, with about 94% occurring only once. The data belong to a study of T cell changes during pregnancy in multiple sclerosis. The CDR3 runs 17 residues. Germline loops: CDR1 MDHEN, CDR2 SYDVKM. Trimming pared 5 bases from V and 0 bases from J, leaving 17 bases between. Sequenced material: peripheral blood, taken before pregnancy. The chain couples TRBV28 to TRBJ2-4; no firm D call. The source is a female donor with multiple sclerosis, enrolled in a pregnancy study. CDR3: CASSASGLSLAKNIQYF. CDR3 bases: TGTGCCAGCAGTGCATCCGGGTTAAGCCTAGCCAAAAACATTCAGTACTTC.